This T cell receptor (beta chain) came from a study of PD-L1 blockade in urothelial cancer. For the study at large: Atezolizumab therapy began for patients in the mid-2010s, dosed at 1,200 mg intravenously every 3 weeks. Anywhere from 0 to 3 prior chemotherapy regimens had been received by patients. Points from the study as a whole: In blood at 3 weeks, tumor-associated clones expanded more among patients with durable benefit.

This sample's time point: peripheral blood 6 weeks after treatment start. Per patient, between 1 and 8 samples were collected at pretreatment and on-treatment time points. Of note for this clone: Its antigen is not known.

Using immunoSEQ multiplex PCR, the repertoire was profiled, and TCRdb retains in-frame clones only, with some absent. The sample lists approximately 110,000 clones, more than 85% occurring once. This receptor was identified in a man aged 55 to 70 with urothelial cancer. The input for sequencing was PBMCs, taken around atezolizumab (anti-PD-L1) treatment.

This CDR3 is CASSSRASGDTQYF. CDR3 bases: TGTGCCAGCAGCTCCCGAGCGAGTGGGGATACGCAGTATTTT. The gene calls are TRBV11-1 and TRBJ2-3; D gene ambiguous. The CDR3 totals 14 residues. Germline V lookup: CDR1 SGHAT, CDR2 FQDESV (reference sequence). Trimming left V 4 bases short and J 6 bases short, with 14 bases between.